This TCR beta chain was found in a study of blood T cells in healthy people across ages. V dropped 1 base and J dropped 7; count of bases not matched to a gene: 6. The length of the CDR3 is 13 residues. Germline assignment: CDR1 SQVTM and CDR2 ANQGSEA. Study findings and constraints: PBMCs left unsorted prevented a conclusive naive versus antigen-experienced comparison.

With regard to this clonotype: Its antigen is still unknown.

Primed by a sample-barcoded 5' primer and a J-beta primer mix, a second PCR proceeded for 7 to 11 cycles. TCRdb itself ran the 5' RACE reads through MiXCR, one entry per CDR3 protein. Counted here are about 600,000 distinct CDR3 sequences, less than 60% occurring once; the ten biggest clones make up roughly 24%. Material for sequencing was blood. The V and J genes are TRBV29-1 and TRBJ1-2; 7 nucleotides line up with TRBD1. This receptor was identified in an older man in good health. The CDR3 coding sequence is TGCAGCGTTGAAGGTTTAGGGGGCAGTGGCTACACCTTC. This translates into CSVEGLGGSGYTF.